This T cell receptor delta chain was identified in a study of gamma-delta T cells after stem cell transplantation. This clone was detected only a few times. TCRdb re-processed the RT-PCR reads using CATT. This repertoire shows about 2,800 delta-chain clones, 3.5% to 4.5% found once; its top ten account for more than 12%. Losses at the gene ends were 0 bases for V and 0 bases for J; bases not matched to a gene: 6. Germline loops: CDR1 GEAIGNYY, CDR2 EKD. The length of the CDR3 is 20 residues. The chain combines TRDV2 with TRDJ3, with 11 nucleotides matching TRDD3. The receptor comes from a human donor. It is not recorded whose cells these are; they may come from a transplant donor. Sequenced sample: gamma-delta T cells. CDR3 bases: TGTGCCTGTGACACCGGCTGGGGGATACAGAGCTCCTGGGACACCCGACAGATGTTTTTC. Its translation: CACDTGWGIQSSWDTRQMFF.